This TCR beta chain was obtained from a study of shared clonotypes between healthy human individuals (dated by TCRdb to the early 2020s). Background for the entire study: A couple of women and a few men aged 18 to 49 years were included in the cohort. Per donor, leukapheresis produced somewhere between about 0.8 and 9.5 billion PBMCs. To increase sequencing depth and limit assay-specific biases, different laboratories used diverse techniques to prepare libraries and sequence TCR repertoires. Blood TCR repertoires of roughly 5 healthy adults were deeply sequenced to estimate repertoire size and the extent of clonotype sharing between individuals. Study-level results and caveats: Based on pairwise subsampling, the degree of clonotype sharing among donors was expected to be affected by sequencing depth. The genetic and exposure-history diversity represented was limited by the small number of donors. Only blood was sampled, and tissue TCR repertoires likely differ from those in blood.

From the cysteine up to the phenylalanine, the CDR3 has a length of 14 residues. Only the CDR3 region is kept as DNA, spanning 42 bases read in frame from base 1. Trimming removed 6 bases from V and 7 bases from J, leaving 13 bases between the germline ends. Reading the germline V gene (reference sequence) gives CDR1 MNHNY and CDR2 SVGAGI. Donors were healthy HIV-negative adults with no recently reported acute infections or vaccinations. All donors were Caucasian adults living in Nashville, Tennessee, USA. For unsorted samples, tens of millions of PBMCs were counted and genomic DNA was extracted with the QIAamp DNA Blood Mini kit. Blood was obtained by leukapheresis, after which PBMCs were separated by Ficoll-Histopaque density gradient centrifugation and cryopreserved in liquid nitrogen vapor phase. Remarks on this clone: This receptor's antigen is unknown. No base qualities exist here, and no much larger clone lies one base off it.

TCR CDR3 regions were amplified from genomic DNA by multiplex PCR using the deep immunoSEQ assay. For each cell subset, the extracted genomic DNA was distributed evenly across all wells of several immunoSEQ 96-well plates, and each plate served as one replicate. Each replicate PCR for unsorted PBMC received roughly 300 ng genomic DNA, equal to about 30,000 T cell genomes. Genomic DNA from unsorted PBMC was sequenced over ten immunoSEQ deep assay plates. The purified libraries were quantified using a Qubit 3.0 fluorometer, sized with a Bioanalyzer 2100, and then quantified again using the KAPA Library Quantification kit. Every immunoSEQ 96-well plate was sequenced on a dedicated single-read 150-cycle Illumina NextSeq 550 flow cell. The authors' pipeline ran thus. Because only junctional sequences without quality scores were contained in the immunoSEQ output, filtering matching that applied to full-length reads could not be performed. Sequences were annotated with PyIR, a Python wrapper for IgBLAST v1.9, and V/J genes and CDR3 were assigned using IMGT germline references. Reads were filtered out if the reads had weak V/J assignments (E-value above 1e-6), no CDR3, stop codons, out-of-frame junctions, or ambiguous translated residues. V3J clonotypes were defined by identical inferred V gene, J gene, and CDR3 amino acid sequence. Percentage overlap between repertoires was calculated by dividing the number of shared unique clonotypes by the size of the smaller repertoire. Three approaches were used to assess repertoire richness: RTK rarefaction, the Chao1 estimator, and Recon v2.1 estimates of unobserved clonotypes. TCRdb carries this immuneACCESS record with in-frame sequences only. Its versions omit some clonotypes, under half of them owing to an unresolved V gene in the studies checked, with the rest unexplained. Clonal size and the V and J genes are those of that table, whereas D and trimming came from the DNA. A total of 400,000 to 550,000 clones appear in this sample, around 80% of them only once. About 12% of the sample goes to the ten largest clones.

The chain uses TRBV6-6 and TRBJ1-6; no D gene can be assigned with confidence. The material sequenced was PBMCs. This TCR was recovered from a middle-aged woman in good health. Some clones in this sample may be carry-over from other donors' samples. The nucleotides are TGTGCCAGCAGCCCCAGGCCGGAGAATTCACCCCTCCACTTT. Translated, this is CASSPRPENSPLHF.